This section outlines one T cell receptor (beta chain) sequence together with its context. Assay runs were performed at deep level. The authors split each subset's genomic DNA evenly across several immunoSEQ plates. Some clones are missing from TCRdb's copy, which holds only in-frame ones; the method was immunoSEQ multiplex PCR. The data hold hundreds of thousands of clones, with 75% to 80% observed a single time. Germline-derived CDR1 and CDR2 are SGHRS and YFSETQ. The length of the CDR3 is 19 residues. V was pared by 0 bases and J by 5 bases, with 18 bases of the junction left unmatched. The source of the sample is a study of shared clonotypes between healthy human individuals. Every donor, a Caucasian adult, lived in Nashville, Tennessee. Unsorted material relied on about 90 million PBMCs as the source of genomic DNA.

The chain employs TRBV5-1 and TRBJ2-7; 9 bases align to TRBD1. This receptor was identified in a woman aged 40 to 50 in good health. Some clones in this sample may be carry-over from other donors' samples. The sample comprised PBMCs. CDR3 in DNA: TGCGCCAGCAGCTTGGGAAGGGACAGGGTGAAGCCAGGTTCCCACGAGCAGTACTTC. Translation gives CASSLGRDRVKPGSHEQYF.